The 24 T cell receptor beta chains below come from one sample, sequenced in a study of identical twins (dated by TCRdb to 2016 to 2017). Library preparation was by 5' RACE. Sequenced using an Illumina HiSeq 2000. TCRdb cleaned the public reads at Q25 with fastp, built clones with MiXCR and kept in-frame beta chains. Records with the same CDR3 protein are collapsed into one entry carrying the most frequent genes and DNA. The sample table lists 690,000 or so distinct CDR3 sequences, roughly 8% of them with a count of one. The ten largest account for 0.98% of the sample. This same sample was also taken into another study, of yellow fever vaccine responses in identical twins.

The material sequenced was PBMCs. Every receptor here comes from a young woman in good health.

The V call is TRBV7-2, the J call TRBJ2-1; possible D gene TRBD2, 6 bases. V lost 0 bases to trimming and J lost 9 bases, with 18 bases between them. Germline values: CDR1 SGHTA, CDR2 FQGNSA. CDR3 length: 16 amino acids. The CDR3 DNA reads as TGTGCCAGCAGCTTAGCCGCGGGGAGTGGTGAGAGTGAGCAGTTCTTC. Protein product: CASSLAAGSGESEQFF.

This clonotype has a handful of counts. The V gene is TRBV7-9, the J gene TRBJ2-7, with TRBD1 matching over 7 bases. Per the germline V gene, CDR1 is SEHNR and CDR2 is FQNEAQ (reference sequence). V lost 8 bases, J lost 3 bases, and 4 bases stayed unmatched. The CDR3 sequence is 12 residues long. This CDR3 reads CASLGQNYEQYF. The CDR3 nucleotides are TGTGCCAGCCTGGGACAGAACTACGAGCAGTACTTC.

This clonotype turned up a few times. V and J are TRBV5-4 and TRBJ2-5; D is perhaps TRBD1 (5 bases). Trimming took 4 bases from V and 2 from J, leaving 15 bases between them. Germline CDR1 and CDR2: SGHNT and YYREEE (reference sequence). The CDR3 contains 15 residues. As DNA, the CDR3 is TGTGCCAGCAGCCCATCAGGGTTTACTCAAGAGACCCAGTACTTC. Its translation is CASSPSGFTQETQYF.

This clonotype was found many times. DNA of the CDR3: TGTGCCAGCACCCTGGGCAATAATTCACCCCTCCACTTT. Encoded protein: CASTLGNNSPLHF. This chain links TRBV6-1 with TRBJ1-6; D is uncertain. The germline V gene encodes CDR1 MNHNS and CDR2 SASEGT. Deletions cut 7 bases from V and 5 bases from J, with 9 bases between. CDR3 length: 13 residues.

This clonotype was seen more than once but under ten times. The rearrangement uses TRBV7-9 and TRBJ2-7, with 9 bases lining up with TRBD2. Germline CDR1 reads SEHNR; CDR2 reads FQNEAQ (reference sequence). J gave up 1 base and V 4 bases, and 11 bases lay outside the gene matches. This CDR3 spans 17 amino acids. CDR3 in DNA: TGTGCCAGCAGCTCCTCATCGGTAGCGGGGGTATCCTACGAGCAGTACTTC. This translates into CASSSSSVAGVSYEQYF. The variable domain in full, with the rest retrieved from reference TRBV7-9 and TRBJ2-7, is DTGVSQNPRHKITKRGQNVTFRCDPISEHNRLYWYRQTLGQGPEFLTYFQNEAQLEKSRLLSDRFSAERPKGSFSTLEIQRTEQGDSAMYLCASSSSSVAGVSYEQYFGPGTRLTVT.

The table lists this clonotype with many counts. The chain links TRBV11-1 to TRBJ2-3; D unresolved. CDR1 and CDR2 (germline): SGHAT, FQDESV (reference sequence). CDR3 size: 13 residues. V gave up 5 bases and J gave up 3 bases, with 9 bases separating them. CDR3 DNA: TGTGCCAGCAGCGGGTCCTCAACAGATACGCAGTATTTT. Its protein product is CASSGSSTDTQYF.

V is TRBV10-2 and J is TRBJ1-1, with D possibly TRBD1 on 5 matching bases. The germline V gene has CDR1 WSHSY and CDR2 SAAADI. V was trimmed by 1 base and J by 4 bases, leaving 7 bases between them. The CDR3 length is 13 residues. CDR3 region: CASSEFGGTEAFF. The CDR3 nucleotides read TGCGCCAGCAGTGAGTTCGGGGGCACTGAAGCTTTCTTT.

The chain employs TRBV24-1 and TRBJ2-5; D is perhaps TRBD1 (6 bases). Germline V gene sequence: CDR1 KGHDR, CDR2 SFDVKD. This CDR3 comprises 15 residues. V was trimmed by 4 bases and J by 1 base, leaving 12 bases between them. CDR3 coding DNA: TGTGCCACCAGTGACCCTCAGGGGTTCCAAGAGACCCAGTACTTC. Translation: CATSDPQGFQETQYF.

CDR3 sequence: CASRPGLYNEQYF. CDR3 coding DNA: TGTGCCAGCAGACCCGGGCTTTACAACGAGCAGTACTTC. The chain employs TRBV7-2 and TRBJ2-7; the D is unclear. The germline CDR1 and CDR2 sequences are SGHTA and FQGNSA. The germline V and J ends were trimmed by 6 bases and 5 bases, with 14 bases remaining between them. The CDR3 consists of 13 residues.

In this sample, this clonotype turned up a few times. J is TRBJ2-7 and V is TRBV7-2, with TRBD1 as a possible D gene (6 bases). Germline V gene data show CDR1 as SGHTA and CDR2 as FQGNSA. CDR3 length: 15 amino acids. V lost 1 base to trimming and J lost 3 bases, with 13 bases between them. CDR3 loop: CASSLVSGANYEQYF. The CDR3 nucleotides are TGTGCCAGCAGCTTAGTTTCAGGGGCCAACTACGAGCAGTACTTC.

This clonotype was counted at least ten times. This chain connects TRBV28 to TRBJ1-6; D uncertain. The germline V and J ends were trimmed by 5 bases and 8 bases, with 16 bases remaining between them. Germline lookup yields CDR1 MDHEN and CDR2 SYDVKM. The CDR3 extends over 15 amino acids. The DNA of the CDR3 is TGTGCCAGCAGTACCTCAACAGCGTTAGATTCACCCCTCCACTTT. It yields the protein CASSTSTALDSPLHF.

This clonotype showed up just a few times. The chain is built from TRBV4-3 and TRBJ2-1, with 13 bases fitting TRBD2. This CDR3 is 17 amino acids long. V was clipped by 4 bases and J by 7 bases; unmatched bases: 10. The germline V gene has CDR1 LGHNA and CDR2 YSLEER. CDR3 in DNA: TGCGCCAGCAGCCCGGGACTAGCGGGAATTGTGGAAAATGAGCAGTTCTTC. Protein sequence: CASSPGLAGIVENEQFF.

This clonotype was seen a handful of times. This chain connects TRBV28 to TRBJ2-3; 10 bases are shared with TRBD1. V lost 5 bases, J lost 0 bases, and 8 bases stayed unmatched. This CDR3 spans 17 amino acids. CDR1 and CDR2 from the germline V gene are MDHEN and SYDVKM. CDR3 sequence: CASSGGQGIGSTDTQYF. CDR3 bases: TGTGCCAGCAGTGGGGGACAGGGGATTGGTAGCACAGATACGCAGTATTTT. Full variable domain (missing parts from reference TRBV28 and TRBJ2-3): DVKVTQSSRYLVKRTGEKVFLECVQDMDHENMFWYRQDPGLGLRLIYFSYDVKMKEKGDIPEGYSVSREKKERFSLILESASTNQTSMYLCASSGGQGIGSTDTQYFGPGTRLTVL.

The rearrangement joins TRBV7-3 to TRBJ2-3; TRBD2 matches at 14 bases. The germline V gene has CDR1 SGHTA and CDR2 FQGTGA. Losses at the gene ends were 11 bases for V and 1 base for J; bases not matched to a gene: 14. This CDR3 region has 18 residues. The CDR3 nucleotides are TGTGCCTTCAGTCACGGGACTAGCGGGAGTCCGGGCACAGATACGCAGTATTTT. Translating it yields CAFSHGTSGSPGTDTQYF.

This clonotype was found many times. The V gene is TRBV7-9, the J gene TRBJ2-2; D is uncertain. Germline V lookup: CDR1 SEHNR, CDR2 FQNEAQ (reference sequence). Trimming stripped 5 bases from V and 7 bases from J, with 8 bases between. The CDR3 runs to 12 residues. CDR3: CASSRPDGELFF. The CDR3 nucleotides are TGTGCCAGCAGCCGTCCAGACGGGGAGCTGTTTTTT. The full variable domain, its missing parts supplied by reference TRBV7-9 and TRBJ2-2, is DTGVSQNPRHKITKRGQNVTFRCDPISEHNRLYWYRQTLGQGPEFLTYFQNEAQLEKSRLLSDRFSAERPKGSFSTLEIQRTEQGDSAMYLCASSRPDGELFFGEGSRLTVL.

V gene TRBV4-3 combines with J gene TRBJ2-7; the D is unclear. The germline V gene has CDR1 LGHNA and CDR2 YSLEER. This CDR3 is 19 amino acids long. Trimming took off 2 bases at V and 0 bases at J, with 23 bases between the two ends. As DNA, the CDR3 is TGCGCCAGCAGCCAATTCTATAAGTCGCCGCGGAGAAGCTCCTACGAGCAGTACTTC. Protein: CASSQFYKSPRRSSYEQYF.

This clonotype has more than one count but fewer than ten. In DNA, the CDR3 is TGTGCCAGCAGCTTGGTTGTGGCGGGGAAAGAGACCCAGTACTTC. It specifies CASSLVVAGKETQYF. This sequence joins TRBV7-9 and TRBJ2-5; a possible D gene is TRBD2 (6 bases). Germline CDR1 SEHNR, CDR2 FQNEAQ (reference sequence). The germline V and J ends were trimmed by 3 bases and 3 bases, with 14 bases remaining between them. The CDR3 extends over 15 amino acids.

The rearrangement joins TRBV20-1 to TRBJ1-2; 7 nucleotides agree with TRBD1. Per germline, CDR1 DFQATT and CDR2 SNEGSKA (reference sequence). V lost 2 bases to trimming and J lost 3 bases; unmatched junction nucleotides: 6. The CDR3 has 14 residues. The CDR3 coding sequence is TGCAGTGCTAGAAAAGGACAGGATCACTATGGCTACACCTTC. This codes for CSARKGQDHYGYTF.

The V and J genes are TRBV28 and TRBJ1-5; D gene unclear. V was trimmed by 6 bases and J by 6 bases, leaving 21 bases between them. The CDR3 covers 16 residues. Germline-derived CDR1 and CDR2 are MDHEN and SYDVKM. For the CDR3, the DNA is TGTGCCAGCAGGACCCTAGAGACAAGCCCCGGTCAGCCCCAGCATTTT. Protein: CASRTLETSPGQPQHF.

This clonotype was found many times. The chain joins TRBV29-1 to TRBJ2-7; D might be TRBD1 (6 bases). This CDR3 spans 13 amino acids. From germline, CDR1 is SQVTM and CDR2 ANQGSEA. Trimming shortened V by 4 bases and J by 2 bases, and 12 bases separated the two germline ends. The CDR3: CSVGGHDTYEQYF. For the CDR3, the DNA is TGCAGCGTTGGGGGACACGACACCTACGAGCAGTACTTC.

The V call is TRBV6-6, the J call TRBJ1-2; D is unclear. Germline values: CDR1 MNHNY, CDR2 SVGAGI (reference sequence). The CDR3 covers 12 residues. V lost 4 bases and J lost 4, with 7 bases in between. The CDR3 region is CASSSGSYGYTF. DNA for the CDR3: TGTGCCAGCAGTTCGGGGTCCTATGGCTACACCTTC.

The genes are TRBV5-6 and TRBJ2-5; D is possibly TRBD1 (5 bases). V shed 1 base and J shed 4 bases, with 14 bases lying between them. Germline CDR1 is SGHDT and CDR2 is YYEEEE. The CDR3 loop spans 15 amino acids. The CDR3, as DNA: TGTGCCAGCAGCTTGACAGGAGATACATTAGAGACCCAGTACTTC. Translation gives CASSLTGDTLETQYF. Drawing the rest from reference TRBV5-6 and TRBJ2-5, the complete variable domain is DAGVTQSPTHLIKTRGQQVTLRCSPKSGHDTVSWYQQALGQGPQFIFQYYEEEERQRGNFPDRFSGHQFPNYSSELNVNALLLGDSALYLCASSLTGDTLETQYFGPGTRLLVL.

The rearrangement joins TRBV5-1 to TRBJ2-2; the D gene is possibly TRBD2 (5 bases). CDR1 is SGHRS, CDR2 YFSETQ, per germline. There are 15 residues in the CDR3. Deletions cut 0 bases from V and 8 bases from J, with 14 bases between. The CDR3 loop reads CASSLESSSAGELFF. In nucleotides, the CDR3 is TGCGCCAGCAGCTTGGAGTCTAGCTCCGCGGGGGAGCTGTTTTTT.

This clonotype was seen only a few times. This chain joins TRBV27 and TRBJ2-6; 8 nucleotides line up with TRBD1. With V trimmed by 8 bases and J by 4 bases, 7 bases remained unmatched. The CDR3 contains 15 residues. CDR1 and CDR2 from the germline V gene are MNHEY and SMNVEV (reference sequence). CDR3 sequence (DNA): TGTGCCAGCGGACAGGGAGTCCCCGGGGCCAACGTCCTGACTTTC. Amino acids: CASGQGVPGANVLTF.